Reported below is one T cell receptor (beta chain). Its antigen remains unidentified. Random-hexamer reverse transcription was applied to roughly 0.5 to 1 ug RNA. The amplification used immunoSEQ multiplex PCR on TCR beta CDR3; it spanned 54 Vbeta and 13 Jbeta. In TCRdb, the immunoSEQ multiplex PCR reads were re-called with MiXCR into one record per CDR3 protein. The table has 330,000 or so distinct CDR3 sequences, 85% seen once. This sample stems from a study of CD8 T cells in Susac syndrome. Regarding the study as a whole: An acknowledgment was made by the study that its TCR sequencing and HLA analysis involved relatively few individuals.

TCR beta sequencing was performed on blood CD8+ and CD4+ T cells. TEMRA cells were FACS-enriched, unlike CD8+ and CD4+ T cells, which were negatively isolated. There are 16 residues in the CDR3. Germline values: CDR1 SNHLY, CDR2 FYNNEI. Trimming removed 4 bases from V and 0 bases from J, with 13 bases in between. The chain combines TRBV2 with TRBJ2-1; D unresolved. Sequencing was performed on CD8+ T cells from PBMCs. This sequence originates from a human donor with multiple sclerosis. DNA for the CDR3: TGTGCCAGCAGTGTTACCCACCCCAGCTCCTACAATGAGCAGTTCTTC. This encodes CASSVTHPSSYNEQFF.